A selection of T cell receptor beta chains follows, all from one sample in a study of blood T cell repertoires in COVID-19. Generated by immunoSEQ multiplex PCR, the TCRdb table keeps only in-frame clones and is missing some. The sample includes fewer than 350,000 clones, approximately 91% of them seen just once. The specimen was PBMCs or T cells enriched from blood (not recorded which). The receptors originated from a woman between 35 and 50 years old with acute COVID-19. The CDR3 runs from the conserved cysteine through the conserved F or W. The order of the fields is D gene, J gene, V gene, clone size, CDR3 protein, CDR3 DNA. The D gene is left open where the match is weak. Size values are once, few and many counts, or a class for expanded clones, and some rows have none.

TRBD2	TRBJ2-1	TRBV6-1	NA	CASSEDPTSVGVSYNEQFF	TGTGCCAGCAGTGAAGACCCGACTAGCGTAGGGGTCTCCTACAATGAGCAGTTCTTC
TRBD1	TRBJ1-2	TRBV7-2	NA	CASSPSRDSGNGYTF	TGTGCCAGCAGCCCTAGCCGGGACAGTGGGAATGGCTACACCTTC
TRBD1	TRBJ1-6	TRBV5-4	NA	CASSFGTGGNSPLHF	TGTGCCAGCAGCTTCGGGACAGGGGGTAATTCACCCCTCCACTTT
NA	TRBJ2-3	TRBV7-2	NA	CASSPLRGSTDTQYF	TGTGCCAGCAGCCCCTTGCGGGGCAGCACAGATACGCAGTATTTT
NA	TRBJ1-2	TRBV18	NA	CASSPLGQSSGGYTF	TGTGCCAGCTCACCTCTCGGACAGTCTTCGGGTGGCTACACCTTC
TRBD2	TRBJ2-7	TRBV7-3	NA	CASSLRSGGDYEQYF	TGTGCCAGCAGCTTAAGGAGCGGGGGAGACTACGAGCAGTACTTC
NA	TRBJ1-4	TRBV3-1/TRBV3-2	NA	CASSQDRGEKLFF	TGTGCCAGCAGCCAAGACCGAGGTGAAAAACTGTTTTTT
NA	TRBJ1-6	TRBV25-1	NA	CASSDVNKNSPLHF	TGTGCCAGCAGTGACGTAAACAAAAATTCACCCCTCCACTTT
TRBD1	TRBJ1-5	TRBV19	NA	CASSRTGEVGNQPQHF	TGTGCCAGTAGTAGAACAGGGGAGGTCGGCAATCAGCCCCAGCATTTT
NA	TRBJ1-2	TRBV7-9	NA	CASSHAEGRFGYTF	TGTGCCAGCAGCCACGCGGAGGGACGTTTTGGCTACACCTTC
NA	TRBJ2-5	TRBV29-1	NA	CSVEGQPQETQYF	TGCAGCGTTGAGGGGCAGCCCCAAGAGACCCAGTACTTC
TRBD1	TRBJ2-2	TRBV10-2	NA	CASSLTQDRADTGELFF	TGCGCCAGCAGCCTCACCCAGGACAGGGCGGACACCGGGGAGCTGTTTTTT
TRBD2	TRBJ2-7	TRBV24-1	NA	CATSDPGTARLAVSYEQYF	TGTGCCACCAGTGACCCCGGGACAGCGAGACTAGCGGTATCCTACGAGCAGTACTTC
TRBD2	TRBJ2-1	TRBV7-2	NA	CASASGSSYNEQFF	TGTGCCAGCGCTAGCGGGAGTTCCTACAATGAGCAGTTCTTC
NA	TRBJ1-6	TRBV15	NA	CATSRDQANSPLHF	TGTGCCACCAGCAGAGATCAAGCGAACTCACCCCTCCACTTT
NA	TRBJ1-4	TRBV5-1	NA	CASSLDSGNNEKLFF	TGCGCCAGCAGCTTGGATTCAGGGAACAATGAAAAACTGTTTTTT
TRBD1	TRBJ2-7	TRBV7-2	once	CASSLGGQEIRAYEQYF	TGTGCCAGCAGCTTAGGGGGACAGGAAATCCGGGCCTACGAGCAGTACTTC
TRBD2	TRBJ2-5	TRBV2	NA	CASRGGAGETQYF	TGTGCCAGCAGGGGGGGAGCGGGGGAGACCCAGTACTTC
TRBD1	TRBJ1-1	TRBV10-3	NA	CAIQGAAEAFF	TGTGCCATCCAGGGGGCCGCTGAAGCTTTCTTT
TRBD2	TRBJ2-1	TRBV27	NA	CASSFQGASGRDEQFF	TGTGCCAGCAGTTTTCAGGGGGCTAGCGGGAGGGATGAGCAGTTCTTC
NA	TRBJ2-7	TRBV6-6	NA	CASSSQGYEQYF	TGTGCCAGCAGTTCACAGGGTTACGAGCAGTACTTC
NA	TRBJ2-7	TRBV4-3	NA	CASSQQGLYEQYF	TGCGCCAGCAGCCAACAGGGACTGTACGAGCAGTACTTC
TRBD1	TRBJ1-3	TRBV7-2	once	CASSPGTGGDTIYF	TGTGCCAGCAGCCCAGGGACAGGGGGGGACACCATATATTTT
NA	TRBJ1-6	TRBV27	NA	CASSLQGYNSPLHF	TGTGCCAGCAGTTTACAGGGGTATAATTCACCCCTCCACTTT
NA	TRBJ1-5	TRBV24-1	NA	CATSDPERVGIGDQPQHF	TGTGCCACCAGTGACCCCGAAAGGGTAGGGATAGGGGATCAGCCCCAGCATTTT
TRBD2	TRBJ2-5	TRBV7-2	NA	CASSLFLRGSGYQETQYF	TGTGCCAGCAGCTTATTTTTACGGGGTAGCGGGTATCAAGAGACCCAGTACTTC
NA	TRBJ1-1	TRBV21-1	NA	CASSAGTGDRAEAFF	TGTGCCAGCAGCGCCGGGACAGGGGACAGGGCTGAAGCTTTCTTT
TRBD1	TRBJ1-4	TRBV5-4	NA	CASSIPSGTGGEKLFF	TGTGCCAGCAGCATCCCATCCGGGACAGGGGGGGAAAAACTGTTTTTT
NA	TRBJ1-6	TRBV29-1	NA	CSVRQAYNSPLHF	TGCAGCGTTCGACAGGCCTATAATTCACCCCTCCACTTT
NA	TRBJ2-3	TRBV15	once	CATSRDPGDTQYF	TGTGCCACCAGCAGAGATCCCGGGGATACGCAGTATTTT
NA	TRBJ1-2	TRBV19	NA	CASSRDFAGYGYTF	TGTGCCAGTAGCCGGGACTTTGCGGGCTATGGCTACACCTTC
TRBD1	TRBJ1-5	TRBV28	NA	CASSFQGAINQPQHF	TGTGCCAGCAGTTTCCAGGGGGCTATCAATCAGCCCCAGCATTTT
TRBD1	TRBJ1-1	TRBV10-3	NA	CAIRTGTGTEAFF	TGTGCCATCAGGACAGGGACGGGTACTGAAGCTTTCTTT
NA	TRBJ1-1	TRBV5-6	NA	CASSRGQFEAFF	TGTGCCAGCAGCCGCGGACAGTTTGAAGCTTTCTTT
NA	TRBJ2-5	TRBV7-2	NA	CASSSYATRETQYF	TGTGCCAGCAGCTCTTACGCCACCCGGGAGACCCAGTACTTC
NA	TRBJ1-6	TRBV7-8	NA	CASSLRAGRYNSPLHF	TGTGCCAGCAGCTTACGGGCCGGGAGATATAATTCACCCCTCCACTTT
NA	TRBJ1-6	TRBV7-9	NA	CASSLGGREGSPLHF	TGTGCCAGCAGCTTAGGTGGCAGGGAAGGGTCACCCCTCCACTTT
TRBD2	TRBJ2-1	TRBV6-4	NA	CASSPGLGGNEQFF	TGTGCCAGCAGCCCGGGACTAGGGGGAAATGAGCAGTTCTTC
TRBD2	TRBJ2-1	TRBV18	NA	CASSPYSSGRAYNEQFF	TGTGCCAGCTCACCCTATTCTAGCGGGAGGGCCTACAATGAGCAGTTCTTC
TRBD1	TRBJ1-5	TRBV27	medium-sized	CASSVTGTGRNQPQHF	TGTGCCAGCAGTGTAACCGGGACAGGGCGCAATCAGCCCCAGCATTTT
NA	TRBJ2-3	TRBV28	NA	CASIDRLDLISTDTQYF	TGTGCCAGCATCGACAGGCTCGACTTAATTAGCACAGATACGCAGTATTTT
TRBD2	TRBJ2-1	TRBV9	NA	CASSRSTSGGAGNNEQFF	TGTGCCAGCAGCCGCTCCACTAGCGGGGGGGCCGGTAACAATGAGCAGTTCTTC
TRBD1	TRBJ2-7	TRBV18	NA	CASSPGTARSYEQYF	TGTGCCAGCTCACCCGGGACAGCCCGTTCCTACGAGCAGTACTTC
NA	TRBJ1-5	TRBV9	NA	CASSVDGSNQPQHF	TGTGCCAGCAGCGTAGATGGCAGCAATCAGCCCCAGCATTTT
NA	TRBJ2-1	TRBV9	NA	CASSPKGGRGFYNEQFF	TGTGCCAGCAGCCCCAAGGGGGGGCGGGGGTTCTACAATGAGCAGTTCTTC